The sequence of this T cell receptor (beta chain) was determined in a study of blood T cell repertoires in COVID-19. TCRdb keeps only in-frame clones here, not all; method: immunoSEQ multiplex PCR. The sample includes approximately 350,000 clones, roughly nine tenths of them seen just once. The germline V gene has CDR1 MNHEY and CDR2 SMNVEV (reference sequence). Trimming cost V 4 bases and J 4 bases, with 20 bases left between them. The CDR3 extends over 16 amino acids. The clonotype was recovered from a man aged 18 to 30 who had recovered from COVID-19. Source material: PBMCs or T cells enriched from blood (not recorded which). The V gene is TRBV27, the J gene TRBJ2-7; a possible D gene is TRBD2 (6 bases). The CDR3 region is CASSSPTRLLPYEQYF. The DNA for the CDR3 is TGTGCCAGCAGTTCCCCGACTAGACTACTACCTTACGAGCAGTACTTC.